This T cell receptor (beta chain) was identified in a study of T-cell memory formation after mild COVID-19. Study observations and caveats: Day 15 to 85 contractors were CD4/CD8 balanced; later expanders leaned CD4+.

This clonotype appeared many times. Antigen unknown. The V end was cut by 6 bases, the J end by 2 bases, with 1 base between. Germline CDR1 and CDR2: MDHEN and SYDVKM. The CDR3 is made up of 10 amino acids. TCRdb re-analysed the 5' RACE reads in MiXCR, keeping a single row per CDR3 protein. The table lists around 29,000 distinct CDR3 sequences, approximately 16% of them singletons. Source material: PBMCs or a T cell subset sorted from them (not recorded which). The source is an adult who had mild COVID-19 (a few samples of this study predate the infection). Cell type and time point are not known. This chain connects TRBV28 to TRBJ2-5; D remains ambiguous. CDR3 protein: CASRQETQYF. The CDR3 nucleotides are TGTGCCAGCAGGCAAGAGACCCAGTACTTC.